Listed below are T cell receptor beta chains from one sample, sequenced in a study of T cell changes during pregnancy in multiple sclerosis. The repertoire was sequenced with immunoSEQ multiplex PCR; TCRdb's copy has only in-frame clones and lacks some. The sample lists about 89,000 clones, approximately 95% occurring once. Sample: peripheral blood, taken after pregnancy. The receptors were sampled from a female donor in good health, enrolled as a control in a pregnancy study. Both conserved end residues are part of each CDR3. A D gene is named only where the DNA matches it firmly. Size is stated for part of the rows, as once, few or many counts, or as a class when the clone is expanded.

CDR3nt: TGTGCCAGCAGCCGGGGACTAGCCGGGACAGATACGCAGTATTTT
CDR3aa: CASSRGLAGTDTQYF
len: 15
j_gene: TRBJ2-3
v_gene: TRBV14
abundance: .
d_gene: TRBD2

CDR3nt: TGTGCCTGGAGCCCTGTTACTGAAGCTTTCTTT
CDR3aa: CAWSPVTEAFF
len: 11
j_gene: TRBJ1-1
v_gene: TRBV30
abundance: few
d_gene: .

CDR3nt: TGCGCCAGCAGCCAAGATCTAAAGACCCAGTACTTC
CDR3aa: CASSQDLKTQYF
len: 12
j_gene: TRBJ2-5
v_gene: TRBV4-1
abundance: .
d_gene: .

CDR3nt: TGTGCCAGCTCACCTTTAGAAGGGGTGAACACTGAAGCTTTCTTT
CDR3aa: CASSPLEGVNTEAFF
len: 15
j_gene: TRBJ1-1
v_gene: TRBV18
abundance: .
d_gene: .

CDR3nt: TGTGCCAGCAGTTACGGGCAGACTGGAAACACCATATATTTT
CDR3aa: CASSYGQTGNTIYF
len: 14
j_gene: TRBJ1-3
v_gene: TRBV6-5
abundance: .
d_gene: .

CDR3nt: TGCGCCAGCAGCTTCGACAGGCGCTCTGGAAACACCATATATTTT
CDR3aa: CASSFDRRSGNTIYF
len: 15
j_gene: TRBJ1-3
v_gene: TRBV5-1
abundance: .
d_gene: .

CDR3nt: TGTGCCAGCAGTTTATATCAGATCTATGGCTACACCTTC
CDR3aa: CASSLYQIYGYTF
len: 13
j_gene: TRBJ1-2
v_gene: TRBV28
abundance: once
d_gene: .

CDR3nt: TGCAGCGAGATACTAGCGGGAGGCGGTAATACGCAGTATTTT
CDR3aa: CSEILAGGGNTQYF
len: 14
j_gene: TRBJ2-3
v_gene: TRBV29-1
abundance: .
d_gene: TRBD2

CDR3nt: TGTGCCAGCAGTTATACCGGAGGAGATCTCTCCTACGAGCAGTACTTC
CDR3aa: CASSYTGGDLSYEQYF
len: 16
j_gene: TRBJ2-7
v_gene: TRBV6-6
abundance: .
d_gene: .

CDR3nt: TGTGCCTGGAGTGTACATCAGGGGGCAAGCGAAGCTTTCTTT
CDR3aa: CAWSVHQGASEAFF
len: 14
j_gene: TRBJ1-1
v_gene: TRBV30
abundance: .
d_gene: TRBD1

CDR3nt: TGTGCCAGCGGGGCTAGCGGGAGTACAGATACGCAGTATTTT
CDR3aa: CASGASGSTDTQYF
len: 14
j_gene: TRBJ2-3
v_gene: TRBV27
abundance: once
d_gene: TRBD2

CDR3nt: TGCGCCAGCAGCTTCACGGGAGGAGAAAAACTGTTTTTT
CDR3aa: CASSFTGGEKLFF
len: 13
j_gene: TRBJ1-4
v_gene: TRBV5-1
abundance: .
d_gene: .

CDR3nt: TGTGCCAGCAGCCTAACTAGCGGGAGAAACAATGAGCAGTTCTTC
CDR3aa: CASSLTSGRNNEQFF
len: 15
j_gene: TRBJ2-1
v_gene: TRBV6-6
abundance: .
d_gene: TRBD2

CDR3nt: TGTGCCAGCAGTCGCTCCGGGACTAGCGGGAGATTGGGTGGGCAGTTCTTC
CDR3aa: CASSRSGTSGRLGGQFF
len: 17
j_gene: TRBJ2-1
v_gene: TRBV27
abundance: .
d_gene: TRBD2

CDR3nt: TGCGCCAGCACCCAAAATTCTGGAAACACCATATATTTT
CDR3aa: CASTQNSGNTIYF
len: 13
j_gene: TRBJ1-3
v_gene: TRBV5-1
abundance: .
d_gene: .

CDR3nt: TGTGCCAGCAACCTCGTGGGGGCGACTAGCGGAATGTACTTC
CDR3aa: CASNLVGATSGMYF
len: 14
j_gene: TRBJ2-7
v_gene: TRBV5-6
abundance: .
d_gene: TRBD2

CDR3nt: TGTGCCAGCAGCCCCCTGGGGAGCCGTGAGACCCAGTACTTC
CDR3aa: CASSPLGSRETQYF
len: 14
j_gene: TRBJ2-5
v_gene: TRBV18
abundance: .
d_gene: .

CDR3nt: TGTGCCAGCAGCCGCGGGACGGAGGGTTCCTACGAGCAGTACTTC
CDR3aa: CASSRGTEGSYEQYF
len: 15
j_gene: TRBJ2-7
v_gene: TRBV6-5
abundance: .
d_gene: .

CDR3nt: TGTGCCAGCAAGGCTAGCGGCGACTACAATGAGCAGTTCTTC
CDR3aa: CASKASGDYNEQFF
len: 14
j_gene: TRBJ2-1
v_gene: TRBV6-6
abundance: .
d_gene: TRBD2

CDR3nt: TGTGCCAGCAGTAACTTGGGACTAGGGACCGCTGAGCAGTTCTTC
CDR3aa: CASSNLGLGTAEQFF
len: 15
j_gene: TRBJ2-1
v_gene: TRBV28
abundance: .
d_gene: TRBD2